This entry describes one T cell receptor (beta chain). This record comes from a study of shared clonotypes between healthy human individuals. Here immunoSEQ multiplex PCR was the method, and the copy in TCRdb shows in-frame clones only, minus some. The table has 600,000 or so clones, approximately 95% seen once. Naivety among CD8 cells was defined by CD45RO negativity and positive CCR7 selection, thereby excluding terminally differentiated effector memory CD45RA+ cells. This clonotype was sampled from a woman under 40 in good health. The sample comprised naive CD8+ T cells sorted from blood.

CDR3 nucleotides: TGTGCCAGCAGCGCCGACACCATTGAAGCTTTCTTT. Protein sequence: CASSADTIEAFF. The V call is TRBV11-2, the J call TRBJ1-1; the D is unclear. V was clipped by 5 bases and J by 7 bases, with 11 bases between them. From germline, CDR1 is SGHAT and CDR2 FQNNGV. This CDR3 is 12 amino acids long.